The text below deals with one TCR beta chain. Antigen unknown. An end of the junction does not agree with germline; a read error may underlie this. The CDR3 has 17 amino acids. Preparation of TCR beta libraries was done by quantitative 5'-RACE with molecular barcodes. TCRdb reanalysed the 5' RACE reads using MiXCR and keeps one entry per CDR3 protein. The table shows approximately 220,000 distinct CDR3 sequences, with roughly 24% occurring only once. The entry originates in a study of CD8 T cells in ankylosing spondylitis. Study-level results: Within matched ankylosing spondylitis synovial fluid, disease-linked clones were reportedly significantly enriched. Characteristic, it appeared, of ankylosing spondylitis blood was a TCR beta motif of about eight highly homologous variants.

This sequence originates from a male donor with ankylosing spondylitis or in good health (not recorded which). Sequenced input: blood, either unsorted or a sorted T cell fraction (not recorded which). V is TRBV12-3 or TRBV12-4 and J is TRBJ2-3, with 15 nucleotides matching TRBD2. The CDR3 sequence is CASSLPTGTSGRDTQYF. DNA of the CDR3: TGTGCGAGCAGCCTACCGACCGGGACTAGCGGGAGGGATACGCAGTATTTT.